Below are 16 T cell receptor beta chains sequenced from a single sample in a study of cytomegalovirus exposure and HLA in healthy donors. In the PCR, 60 Vbeta and 13 Jbeta primers were used. The data were produced by immunoSEQ multiplex PCR, yet TCRdb's version contains in-frame clones alone and is incomplete. The sample has about 200,000 clones, 80% to 85% seen once. The source material was PBMCs. Receptor source: a young woman in good health and CMV-seronegative.

This clone was recorded a few times. The chain combines TRBV7-2 with TRBJ2-4, with TRBD1 matching 7 bases. The germline gives CDR1 SGHTA, CDR2 FQGNSA. This CDR3 contains 15 residues. Trimming took 1 base from V and 3 from J; bases not matched to a gene: 3. In DNA, the CDR3 is TGTGCCAGCAGCTTAGAGCCAGGGGGCAAAAACATTCAGTACTTC. Amino acid sequence: CASSLEPGGKNIQYF.

This clone was seen once. The chain combines TRBV5-1 with TRBJ2-5, with 8 bases fitting TRBD2. Germline CDR1 SGHRS, CDR2 YFSETQ. V gave up 4 bases and J gave up 1 base; unmatched junction bases: 6. This CDR3 contains 15 residues. The CDR3 region has the DNA TGCGCCAGCAGCCCCGGGACTAGGCCCCAAGAGACCCAGTACTTC. Residues: CASSPGTRPQETQYF.

This chain uses TRBV11-3 with TRBJ2-5; 7 positions match TRBD1. The CDR3 contains 15 residues. Germline assignment: CDR1 SGHNT and CDR2 YENEEA. The V gene end was trimmed by 0 bases and the J gene end by 2 bases; junction bases not matched to a gene: 3. CDR3 DNA sequence: TGTGCCAGCAGCTTAGAGGCCAGGGGGCAAGAGACCCAGTACTTC. Amino acids: CASSLEARGQETQYF.

This chain joins TRBV4-1 and TRBJ2-3, with a tentative D call TRBD2 (6 bases). Germline values: CDR1 MGHRA, CDR2 YSYEKL. CDR3 length: 17 amino acids. Between the trimmed V and J ends, which lost 3 bases and 2 bases, there was a span of 18 bases. The CDR3 DNA sequence: TGCGCCAGCAGCCAGCCAACGTTGGCGGGATTCACAGATACGCAGTATTTT. This codes for CASSQPTLAGFTDTQYF.

This clone was seen a few times. The chain recombines TRBV5-6 with TRBJ1-1, with 9 bases lining up with TRBD1. V trimming: 4 bases; J trimming: 14 bases; junction bases outside the gene matches: 9. Germline loops: CDR1 SGHDT, CDR2 YYEEEE. The length of the CDR3 is 12 residues. Here the CDR3 DNA reads TGTGCCAGCAGCCCCTGGACAGGGGCGTGCTTCTTT. Its translation is CASSPWTGACFF.

The CDR3 protein is CASKGLGGADTQYF. Here the CDR3 DNA reads TGTGCCAGCAAGGGACTAGGGGGCGCAGATACGCAGTATTTT. The chain employs TRBV2 and TRBJ2-3; a possible D gene is TRBD2 (8 bases). The ends were cut back, 7 bases at V and 4 bases at J, with 15 bases in the middle. CDR1 SNHLY and CDR2 FYNNEI come from the germline V gene. The CDR3 has 14 amino acids.

This rearrangement joins TRBV18 to TRBJ2-7; tentatively, D is TRBD1 (7 bases). The V end was cut by 3 bases, the J end by 2 bases, with 11 bases between. The CDR3 covers 14 residues. Per germline, CDR1 KGHSH and CDR2 LQKENI. The DNA for the CDR3 is TGTGCCAGCTCACCGGGCAGGGGGGCCTACGAGCAGTACTTC. Encoded protein: CASSPGRGAYEQYF. The full variable domain, with the rest looked up from reference TRBV18 and TRBJ2-7, is NAGVMQNPRHLVRRRGQEARLRCSPMKGHSHVYWYRQLPEEGLKFMVYLQKENIIDESGMPKERFSAEFPKEGPSILRIQQVVRGDSAAYFCASSPGRGAYEQYFGPGTRLTVT.

J is TRBJ1-3 and V is TRBV23-1; D ambiguous. TRBV23-1 is known as an ORF, though its function is uncertain. The CDR3 runs to 16 residues. V was shortened by 2 bases and J by 4 bases, with 15 bases between the two germline ends. The CDR3 DNA follows: TGCGCCAGCAGTCAAAGCTCGGGATGGAAGGGAAACACCATATATTTT. It yields the protein CASSQSSGWKGNTIYF.

J is TRBJ2-7 and V is TRBV27; 13 bases map to TRBD2. CDR1 is MNHEY and CDR2 is SMNVEV in the germline V gene (reference sequence). Trimming at V came to 5 bases and at J to 4 bases, leaving 17 bases not matched to a gene. The CDR3 totals 19 residues. CDR3 DNA sequence: TGTGCCAGCAGTCCTAGGACTAGCGGGAGTTCACTAGGCTGGTACGAGCAGTACTTC. This sequence encodes CASSPRTSGSSLGWYEQYF.

The V gene is TRBV10-3, the J gene TRBJ1-5; D gene unclear. Trimming removed 2 bases at V and 6 bases at J, with 8 bases between. Per germline, CDR1 ENHRY and CDR2 SYGVKD. The CDR3 contains 13 residues. CDR3 bases: TGTGCCATCAGTGAGGAGGGCCTTCAGCCCCAGCATTTT. Protein: CAISEEGLQPQHF.

The rearrangement joins TRBV18 to TRBJ2-1; D possibly corresponds to TRBD2 (6 bases). The V gene's germline CDR1 is KGHSH and CDR2 LQKENI. Trimming removed 2 bases at V and 8 bases at J, with 16 bases between. This CDR3 has 15 amino acids. This CDR3 is CASSPFKGGTDEQFF. The CDR3, as DNA: TGTGCCAGCTCACCATTTAAGGGAGGCACTGATGAGCAGTTCTTC. Full variable domain (rest looked up from reference TRBV18 and TRBJ2-1): NAGVMQNPRHLVRRRGQEARLRCSPMKGHSHVYWYRQLPEEGLKFMVYLQKENIIDESGMPKERFSAEFPKEGPSILRIQQVVRGDSAAYFCASSPFKGGTDEQFFGPGTRLTVL.

The chain carries TRBV2 and TRBJ2-1, with TRBD2 as a possible D gene (5 bases). The germline V gene has CDR1 SNHLY and CDR2 FYNNEI. The CDR3 totals 12 residues. V was trimmed by 6 bases and J by 9 bases, leaving 12 bases between them. The chain's CDR3 is CASSFLRGEQFF. Written as DNA, the CDR3 is TGTGCCAGCAGCTTTCTCCGGGGTGAGCAGTTCTTC.

The V and J genes are TRBV28 and TRBJ2-3, with D possibly matching TRBD2 (5 bases). Per the germline V gene, CDR1 is MDHEN and CDR2 is SYDVKM. The V end was cut by 3 bases, the J end by 4 bases, with 8 bases between. CDR3 length: 13 amino acids. The CDR3 spells CASSLSAADTQYF. DNA of the CDR3: TGTGCCAGCAGTTTGTCAGCGGCAGATACGCAGTATTTT.

V and J are TRBV27 and TRBJ2-5, with 12 bases fitting TRBD2. The CDR3 runs to 15 residues. J gave up 5 bases and V 8 bases, and 9 bases lay outside the gene matches. CDR1 MNHEY and CDR2 SMNVEV come from the germline V gene (reference sequence). The DNA for the CDR3 is TGTGCCAGCGGGAGGGGACTAGCGGGCGGGGAGACCCAGTACTTC. It translates to CASGRGLAGGETQYF.

The chain combines TRBV9 with TRBJ2-3, with 9 positions matching TRBD1. The germline V gene has CDR1 SGDLS and CDR2 YYNGEE. J lost 2 bases, V lost 2 bases, and 6 bases had no gene match. The CDR3 runs 16 residues. CDR3 sequence (DNA): TGTGCCAGCAGCGTGGGACAGGGAGGCCTCACAGATACGCAGTATTTT. It translates to CASSVGQGGLTDTQYF.

V usage is TRBV7-2 and J usage is TRBJ2-7; the D is unclear. CDR3 length: 14 residues. Germline V CDR1 and CDR2: SGHTA, FQGNSA. V was cut by 0 bases and J by 0 bases, with 6 bases left in between. The CDR3 here is CASSLAGSSYEQYF. CDR3 coding DNA: TGTGCCAGCAGCTTAGCGGGCAGCTCCTACGAGCAGTACTTC.